This is a list of T cell receptor beta chains from one sample in a study of shared clonotypes between healthy human individuals. Sequenced by immunoSEQ multiplex PCR; TCRdb stores in-frame clones only, minus some. Among roughly 660,000 clones listed, 90% were seen once. Sequenced material: memory CD8+ T cells from PBMCs. All receptors come from a man aged 18 to 29 in good health. Some clones in this sample may be carry-over from other donors' samples. The CDR3 runs from the conserved cysteine through the conserved F or W. A D gene is named only where the DNA matches it firmly. Where a row states a size, it is once, few, many or the class of an expanded clone; other rows omit it.

TRBJ2-1 TRBD2 TRBV5-6 . TGTGCCAGCAGCTCCGACGCCAGCGGGACCTACAATGAGCAGTTCTTC CASSSDASGTYNEQFF
TRBJ1-5 . TRBV7-7 . TGTGCCAGCAGCCCCGCCCCGATCAGGCGTGGCAATCAGCCCCAGCATTTT CASSPAPIRRGNQPQHF
TRBJ1-2 TRBD1 TRBV2 few TGTGCCAGCAGTGTACTGGGACAGTTCTATGGCTACACCTTC CASSVLGQFYGYTF
TRBJ2-5 . TRBV7-9 . TGTGCCAGCAGCTTAAACCCGGGACACTACCAAGAGACCCAGTACTTC CASSLNPGHYQETQYF
TRBJ2-5 . TRBV7-9 . TGTGCCAGCAGCTTTGCAGGGTACCAAGAGACCCAGTACTTC CASSFAGYQETQYF
TRBJ2-7 . TRBV5-8 . TGTGCCAGTAGCCAGGGTGGCGAGCAGTACTTC CASSQGGEQYF
TRBJ2-2 . TRBV7-9 . TGTGCCAGCAGCCCCGACCCAAACACCGGGGAGCTGTTTTTT CASSPDPNTGELFF
TRBJ2-1 TRBD2 TRBV4-2 . TGTGCCACAGGGACTAGTCTCGATGAGCAGTTCTTC CATGTSLDEQFF
TRBJ2-1 . TRBV13 . TGTGCCAGCAGCTTCGGACGGCACAATGAGCAGTTCTTC CASSFGRHNEQFF
TRBJ2-1 . TRBV11-3 . TGTGCCAGCAGCCCCAGATGGCGGCTAGCGTATGAGCAGTTCTTC CASSPRWRLAYEQFF
TRBJ2-1 . TRBV27 . TGTGCCAGCAGGGAGCAGTTCGAGGGTGAGCAGTTCTTC CASREQFEGEQFF
TRBJ2-3 . TRBV15 . TGTGCCACCAGCAGAGATCGGGAACATTACACAGATACGCAGTATTTT CATSRDREHYTDTQYF
TRBJ1-5 TRBD1 TRBV19 once TGTGCCAGTACCTCACCCGACAGGGTGGCCCATAGCAATCAGCCCCAGCATTTT CASTSPDRVAHSNQPQHF
TRBJ1-1 TRBD1 TRBV29-1 once TGCAGCGTTGATCAACCGGACAGGGGGCGGACTGAAGCTTTCTTT CSVDQPDRGRTEAFF
TRBJ1-5 TRBD1 TRBV2 . TGTGCCAGCAGAGCATACAGGGGAGGACGCAATCAGCCCCAGCATTTT CASRAYRGGRNQPQHF
TRBJ1-2 . TRBV7-9 . TGTGCCAGCAGCCGAGATTGGGGCTACACCTTC CASSRDWGYTF
TRBJ2-3 TRBD2 TRBV5-1 . TGCGCCAGCAGGCTAGCGGGAGCGCCCACAGATACGCAGTATTTT CASRLAGAPTDTQYF
TRBJ2-7 TRBD2 TRBV28 . TGTGCCAGCCGACTAGCGGGGTACGAGCAGTACTTC CASRLAGYEQYF
TRBJ2-3 . TRBV4-3 . TGCGCCAGCAGCCAAGTCTTTGGGGGACGCAAACGGGGAGATACGCAGTATTTT CASSQVFGGRKRGDTQYF
TRBJ2-7 . TRBV7-8 . TGTGCCAGCAGCTTACTAAGGCAGGGTTCCTACGAGCAGTACTTC CASSLLRQGSYEQYF
TRBJ2-6 . TRBV19 . TGTGCCAGTAGTATGGGCCAGGGTTGGTCTGGGGCCAACGTCCTGACTTTC CASSMGQGWSGANVLTF
TRBJ2-7 . TRBV5-6 . TGTGCCAGCACCCCGCAGGGAGAACCCTACGAGCAGTACTTC CASTPQGEPYEQYF
TRBJ1-2 . TRBV5-6 once TGTGCCAGCAGCCCCGGAAGGACGGCATATAACTATGGCTACACCTTC CASSPGRTAYNYGYTF
TRBJ1-3 . TRBV4-1 . TGCGCCAGCAGCGCGTCTTTCCACAGGGAAATCTCTGGAAACACCATATATTTT CASSASFHREISGNTIYF
TRBJ1-2 . TRBV5-4 . TGTGCCAGCAGCTTTTATGGGGGGGCCGGTGGCTACACCTTC CASSFYGGAGGYTF
TRBJ2-4 . TRBV4-1 . TGCGCCAGCAGTCAAACGTCTGTAGCCAAAAACATTCAGTACTTC CASSQTSVAKNIQYF
TRBJ2-5 TRBD1 TRBV27 once TGTGCCAGCAGATGGGACAGCAACTCGCGCCAAGAGACCCAGTACTTC CASRWDSNSRQETQYF
TRBJ2-7 . TRBV10-2 . TGCGCCAGCAGTGAATCCGGGACATCAGCCTACGAGCAGTACTTC CASSESGTSAYEQYF
TRBJ2-2 TRBD2 TRBV27 . TGTGCCAGCAGTTTACGGACTAGCTGGGGGGCCGGGGAGCTGTTTTTT CASSLRTSWGAGELFF
TRBJ1-3 . TRBV25-1 . TGTGCCAGCCAGGAAAGTTGGGGGATTTCGAACACCATATATTTT CASQESWGISNTIYF
TRBJ1-2 . TRBV10-3 many TGTGCCATCAGCGAGACAGCTAACTATGGCTACACCTTC CAISETANYGYTF
TRBJ2-1 TRBD2 TRBV5-1 . TGCGCCAGCAGCTTGGGACTAGCTATAAATGAGCAGTTCTTC CASSLGLAINEQFF
TRBJ2-7 . TRBV2 . TGTGCCAGCAGTGAACAAGGGGCGACCTACGAGCAGTACTTC CASSEQGATYEQYF
TRBJ2-7 . TRBV6-6 . TGTGCCAGCAGGCCCGGACCGCTCCTCTCCTACGAGCAGTACTTC CASRPGPLLSYEQYF
TRBJ2-1 . TRBV11-2 once TGTGCCAGCAGCCCAAGTTGGAATGAGCAGTTCTTC CASSPSWNEQFF
TRBJ2-5 . TRBV1 . TGCACCAGCAGCCAACAAAGCAGACGAGAGACCCAGTACTTC CTSSQQSRRETQYF
TRBJ1-1 . TRBV5-4 . TGTGCCAGCAGCTTGATGCCGCAGAACACTGAAGCTTTCTTT CASSLMPQNTEAFF
TRBJ2-3 TRBD1 TRBV27 . TGTGCCAGCAGCGGCAGGGGGCGCGTCACAGATACGCAGTATTTT CASSGRGRVTDTQYF
TRBJ2-1 . TRBV11-2 . TGTGCCAGCAGGTCACGGGAGCCCTACAATGAGCAGTTCTTC CASRSREPYNEQFF
TRBJ2-7 . TRBV27 . TGTGCCAGCAGTGCGGGGGACAGGTTTTACGAGCAGTACTTC CASSAGDRFYEQYF
TRBJ1-2 TRBD1 TRBV10-3 . TGTGCCATCAGCCAGGGGGCCGCGAACTATGGCTACACCTTC CAISQGAANYGYTF
TRBJ2-3 . TRBV7-8 . TGTGCCAGCAGCTTAGAGGCCGGCATCACGCAGTATTTT CASSLEAGITQYF
TRBJ2-2 . TRBV25-1 . TGTGCCAGCAGTGAGGGGAGGCTTCTGGGCACCGGGGAGCTGTTTTTT CASSEGRLLGTGELFF
TRBJ2-1 TRBD2 TRBV7-9 . TGTGCCAGCAGCCCCCCTAATGGCGGGAGGGCCCTCCCCTACAATGAGCAGTTCTTC CASSPPNGGRALPYNEQFF
TRBJ2-7 TRBD1 TRBV28 . TGTGCCAGCAGTTCTCCGGGACAGGGAGGCGAGCAGTACTTC CASSSPGQGGEQYF
TRBJ2-7 . TRBV19 . TGTGCCAGTAGTATAGACCACGGCTACGAGCAGTACTTC CASSIDHGYEQYF
TRBJ1-1 TRBD1 TRBV28 . TGTGCCAGCAGTTTAGTGTTAAAGAGGACAGGATTGAACACTGAAGCTTTCTTT CASSLVLKRTGLNTEAFF
TRBJ2-7 . TRBV19 . TGTGCCGTCGGCCAAGGCACCTACGAGCAGTACTTC CAVGQGTYEQYF
TRBJ1-2 . TRBV6-1 . TGTGCCAGCAGTGAAGCCCGGGGGCTCACCTACTATGGCTACACCTTC CASSEARGLTYYGYTF
TRBJ2-7 . TRBV10-3 . TGTGCCATCAGTGAGTTGGAGGCCGAGCAGTACTTC CAISELEAEQYF